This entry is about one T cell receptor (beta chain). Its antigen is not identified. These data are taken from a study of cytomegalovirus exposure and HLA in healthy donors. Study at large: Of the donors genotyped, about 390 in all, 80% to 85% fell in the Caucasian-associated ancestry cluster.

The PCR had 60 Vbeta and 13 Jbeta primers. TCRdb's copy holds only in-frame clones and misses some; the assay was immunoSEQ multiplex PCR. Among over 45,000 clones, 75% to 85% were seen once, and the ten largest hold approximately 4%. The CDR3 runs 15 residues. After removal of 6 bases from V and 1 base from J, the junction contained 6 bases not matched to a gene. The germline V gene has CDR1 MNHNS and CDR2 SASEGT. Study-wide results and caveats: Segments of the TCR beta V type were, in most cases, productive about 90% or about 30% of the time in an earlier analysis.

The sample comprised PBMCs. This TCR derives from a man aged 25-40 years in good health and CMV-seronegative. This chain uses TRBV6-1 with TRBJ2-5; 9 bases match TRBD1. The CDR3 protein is CASSPSTGGQETQYF. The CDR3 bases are TGTGCCAGCAGCCCCTCGACAGGGGGCCAAGAGACCCAGTACTTC.